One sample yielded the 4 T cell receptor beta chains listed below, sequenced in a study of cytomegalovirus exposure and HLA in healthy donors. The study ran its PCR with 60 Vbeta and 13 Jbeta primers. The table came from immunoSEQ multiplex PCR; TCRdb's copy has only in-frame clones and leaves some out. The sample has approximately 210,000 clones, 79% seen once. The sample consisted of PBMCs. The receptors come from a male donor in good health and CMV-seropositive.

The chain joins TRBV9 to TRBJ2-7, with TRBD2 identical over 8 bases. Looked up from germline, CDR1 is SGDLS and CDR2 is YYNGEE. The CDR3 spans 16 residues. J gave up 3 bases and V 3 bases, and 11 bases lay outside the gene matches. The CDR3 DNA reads TGTGCCAGCAGCGCAAATAGCGGGGAGGCTTACTACGAGCAGTACTTC. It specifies CASSANSGEAYYEQYF.

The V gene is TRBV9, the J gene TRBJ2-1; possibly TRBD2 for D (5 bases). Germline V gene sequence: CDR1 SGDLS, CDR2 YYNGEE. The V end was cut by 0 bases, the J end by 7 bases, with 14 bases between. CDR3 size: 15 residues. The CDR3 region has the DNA TGTGCCAGCAGCGTAGCTGGTCGCTCGGGGAATGAGCAGTTCTTC. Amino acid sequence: CASSVAGRSGNEQFF.

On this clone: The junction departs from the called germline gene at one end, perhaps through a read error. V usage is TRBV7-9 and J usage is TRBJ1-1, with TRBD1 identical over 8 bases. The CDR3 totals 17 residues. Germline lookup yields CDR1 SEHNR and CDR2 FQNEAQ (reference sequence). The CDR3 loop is CSSSLARQGKSNTEAFF. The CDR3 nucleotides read TGTTCCAGCAGCTTAGCAAGACAGGGGAAATCGAACACTGAAGCTTTCTTT.

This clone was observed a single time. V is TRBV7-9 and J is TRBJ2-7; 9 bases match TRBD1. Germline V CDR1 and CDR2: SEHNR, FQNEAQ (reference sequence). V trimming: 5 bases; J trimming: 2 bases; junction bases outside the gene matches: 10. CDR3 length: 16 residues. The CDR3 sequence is CASSATPGQGAYEQYF. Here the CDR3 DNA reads TGTGCCAGCAGCGCCACACCGGGACAGGGAGCCTACGAGCAGTACTTC.